The next 12 T cell receptor beta chains were all read from a single sample in a study of cytomegalovirus exposure and HLA in healthy donors. It was with 60 Vbeta and 13 Jbeta primers that the PCR ran. Produced via immunoSEQ multiplex PCR; TCRdb's table is partial and in-frame only. The table shows 95,000 to 100,000 clones, with roughly three quarters occurring only once. Sequences were obtained from PBMCs. The receptors stem from a man aged 35-49 years in good health and CMV-seronegative.

V gene TRBV10-2 combines with J gene TRBJ1-5, with D uncertain. This CDR3 spans 13 amino acids. The germline V and J ends were trimmed by 10 bases and 7 bases, with 17 bases remaining between them. CDR1 is WSHSY and CDR2 is SAAADI in the germline V gene. The CDR3 DNA sequence: TGCGCCATCACCGACGGGCCGGGACAGCCCCAGCATTTT. It codes for CAITDGPGQPQHF.

The rearrangement joins TRBV20-1 to TRBJ1-2; no definite D call. Trimming left V 6 bases short and J 4 bases short, with 9 bases between. This CDR3 spans 11 amino acids. CDR1 and CDR2 (germline): DFQATT, SNEGSKA (reference sequence). The CDR3 loop reads CSARPGYGYTF. CDR3 DNA sequence: TGCAGTGCCCGCCCCGGCTATGGCTACACCTTC.

The DNA of the CDR3 is TGTGCCAGCAGCCCGGGGTTAGCGGAGACCCAGTACTTC. Translated: CASSPGLAETQYF. V is TRBV5-4 and J is TRBJ2-5, with D possibly being TRBD2 (5 bases). The CDR3 consists of 13 residues. CDR1 is SGHNT and CDR2 is YYREEE in the germline V gene (reference sequence). Trimming stripped 4 bases from V and 5 bases from J, with 12 bases between.

V usage is TRBV6-5 and J usage is TRBJ2-7, with 8 positions matching TRBD2. The CDR3 runs to 13 residues. The germline V gene encodes CDR1 MNHEY and CDR2 SVGAGI. The V and J ends lost 9 bases and 7 bases, in that order; junction bases with no gene match: 11. CDR3 residues: CASLSGGAREQYF. In nucleotides, the CDR3 is TGTGCCAGTCTATCGGGGGGGGCAAGAGAGCAGTACTTC.

This clone occurred a few times. This chain links TRBV30 with TRBJ2-6; a possible D gene is TRBD1 (5 bases). From germline, CDR1 is GTSNPN and CDR2 SVGIG (reference sequence). This CDR3 is 13 amino acids long. V shed 3 bases and J shed 8 bases, with 11 bases lying between them. The CDR3 DNA sequence: TGTGCCTGGAGATTAGGACACTCCAACGTCCTGACTTTC. Its translation: CAWRLGHSNVLTF.

The genes are TRBV9 and TRBJ1-2, with D possibly TRBD1 on 5 matching bases. CDR1 SGDLS and CDR2 YYNGEE come from the germline V gene. The CDR3 extends over 15 amino acids. V was pared by 0 bases and J by 3 bases, with 12 bases between. DNA of the CDR3: TGTGCCAGCAGCGTAGCCCCCGGGGGAGACTATGGCTACACCTTC. Amino acids: CASSVAPGGDYGYTF.

The chain links TRBV7-9 to TRBJ2-3; 9 bases are shared with TRBD2. Germline lookup yields CDR1 SEHNR and CDR2 FQNEAQ (reference sequence). The CDR3 is made up of 14 amino acids. V trimming: 8 bases; J trimming: 8 bases; junction bases outside the gene matches: 11. The CDR3 sequence: CASPGGAGGVTQYF. The CDR3 bases are TGTGCCAGCCCGGGGGGAGCGGGAGGCGTTACGCAGTATTTT.

The CDR3 region is CASGVTGARSTEAFF. The CDR3 nucleotides are TGCGCCAGCGGCGTAACAGGGGCCCGGAGCACTGAAGCTTTCTTT. The gene calls are TRBV5-1 and TRBJ1-1, with 7 bases aligning to TRBD1. CDR1 is SGHRS and CDR2 is YFSETQ in the germline V gene. Trimming at V came to 7 bases and at J to 4 bases, leaving 13 bases not matched to a gene. This CDR3 has 15 residues.

This chain joins TRBV11-2 and TRBJ2-7; 7 nucleotides match TRBD1. CDR1 SGHAT and CDR2 FQNNGV come from the germline V gene. The CDR3 runs to 14 residues. The V segment lost 5 bases and the J segment 4 bases; nucleotides outside the gene matches: 8. CDR3 nucleotides: TGTGCCAGCAGCGTAGCCGGGACAGTGTACGAGCAGTACTTC. Its protein is CASSVAGTVYEQYF.

The chain links TRBV7-9 to TRBJ2-2, with D perhaps matching TRBD1 (6 bases). The germline gives CDR1 SEHNR, CDR2 FQNEAQ (reference sequence). This CDR3 spans 18 amino acids. The ends were cut back, 3 bases at V and 10 bases at J, with 27 bases in the middle. CDR3 sequence (DNA): TGTGCCAGCAGCTTCGCCACAGGGCTCCGGAGTTGGGTCGAGGAGCTGTTTTTT. Its protein product is CASSFATGLRSWVEELFF.

The V call is TRBV19, the J call TRBJ2-7; 10 bases fit TRBD1. The CDR3 contains 16 residues. V trimming: 3 bases; J trimming: 6 bases; junction bases outside the gene matches: 11. CDR1 is LNHDA and CDR2 is SQIVND in the germline V gene (reference sequence). The CDR3 is CASSIHWRTGGFEQYF. The CDR3 DNA follows: TGTGCCAGTAGTATTCACTGGCGGACAGGGGGTTTCGAGCAGTACTTC.

Note on this clone: Other DNA sequences within the sample encode an identical CDR3. The chain has TRBV9 and TRBJ2-3; TRBD2 matches at 7 bases. This CDR3 spans 16 amino acids. The V and J ends lost 0 bases and 1 base, in that order; junction bases with no gene match: 5. Germline V gene data show CDR1 as SGDLS and CDR2 as YYNGEE. This CDR3 is CASSVGASGGTDTQYF. CDR3 nucleotide sequence: TGTGCCAGCAGCGTAGGTGCGAGCGGGGGCACAGATACGCAGTATTTT.